A single sample gave rise to the 5 T cell receptor beta chains below, sequenced in a study of graft-versus-host responses after intestinal transplantation. Their target antigens are unknown. Only in-frame clones appear in the TCRdb table, and some are missing; sequencing was by immunoSEQ multiplex PCR. The data show about 86,000 clones, roughly nine tenths seen once. The specimen comprised unstimulated CD4+ T cells sorted from spleen or lymph node cells, sampled before transplant. These TCRs come from a human donor who was the organ donor for an intestinal transplant.

This clone was seen only once. This chain links TRBV29-1 with TRBJ1-1; 7 nucleotides line up with TRBD1. J lost 7 bases, V lost 7 bases, and 12 bases had no gene match. CDR1 is SQVTM and CDR2 is ANQGSEA in the germline V gene. The CDR3 length is 13 residues. The CDR3 loop reads CSAQGNTGVEAFF. The CDR3 DNA reads TGCAGCGCCCAGGGAAATACAGGGGTTGAAGCTTTCTTT.

The V call is TRBV5-4, the J call TRBJ2-5; tentative D call: TRBD2 (6 bases). CDR1 and CDR2 (germline): SGHNT, YYREEE (reference sequence). The CDR3 contains 15 residues. Trimming cost V 3 bases and J 4 bases, with 16 bases left between them. In nucleotides, the CDR3 is TGTGCCAGCAGCTCCTTAGGGACTTTCCGAGAGACCCAGTACTTC. It yields the protein CASSSLGTFRETQYF.

The chain carries TRBV5-6 and TRBJ2-5, with D possibly TRBD1 on 6 matching bases. CDR3 length equals 15 residues. Germline-derived CDR1 and CDR2 are SGHDT and YYEEEE. Between the trimmed V and J ends, which lost 0 bases and 5 bases, there was a span of 14 bases. CDR3 in amino acids: CASSLGRRGVETQYF. CDR3 in DNA: TGTGCCAGCAGCTTGGGGCGCAGGGGAGTGGAGACCCAGTACTTC.

This chain uses TRBV7-9 with TRBJ1-6; 7 bases map to TRBD1. This CDR3 has 14 amino acids. Germline V gene data show CDR1 as SEHNR and CDR2 as FQNEAQ (reference sequence). J lost 8 bases, V lost 5 bases, and 6 bases had no gene match. In nucleotides, the CDR3 is TGTGCCAGCAGCGACCGGACAGGAGATTCACCCCTCCACTTT. Translation: CASSDRTGDSPLHF.

The gene calls are TRBV9 and TRBJ2-3, with 7 bases fitting TRBD2. CDR1 is SGDLS and CDR2 is YYNGEE in the germline V gene. The CDR3 is 14 amino acids. V was pared by 4 bases and J by 6 bases, with 8 bases of the junction left unmatched. CDR3 DNA sequence: TGTGCCAGCAGCCCCCGACTAGCCACCGATACGCAGTATTTT. It translates to CASSPRLATDTQYF.